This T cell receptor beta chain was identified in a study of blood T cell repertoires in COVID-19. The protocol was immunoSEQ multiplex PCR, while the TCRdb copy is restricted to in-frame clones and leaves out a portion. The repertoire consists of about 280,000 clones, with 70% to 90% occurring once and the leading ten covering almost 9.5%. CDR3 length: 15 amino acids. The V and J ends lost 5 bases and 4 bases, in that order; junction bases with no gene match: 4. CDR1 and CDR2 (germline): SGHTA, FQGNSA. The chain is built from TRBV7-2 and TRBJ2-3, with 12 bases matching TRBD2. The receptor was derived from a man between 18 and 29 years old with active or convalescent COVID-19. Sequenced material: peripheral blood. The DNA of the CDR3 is TGTGCCAGCAGCCAAGGACTAGCGGGGTCAGATACGCAGTATTTT. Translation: CASSQGLAGSDTQYF.